The text below deals with one T cell receptor beta chain. What it recognizes is unknown. The repertoire was sequenced with immunoSEQ multiplex PCR; TCRdb's copy has only in-frame clones and lacks some. The profile shows 200,000 to 250,000 clones, approximately 94% of them singletons. J gave up 4 bases and V 4 bases, and 6 bases lay outside the gene matches. The CDR3 length is 17 residues. CDR1 is SGDLS and CDR2 is YYNGEE in the germline V gene. This sample is part of a study of T cell responses to AZD1222 COVID-19 vaccine. Study results and caveats: Unmutated variant regions reportedly attract nearly half of all spike-specific TCRs.

This sequence originates from an adult in good health. The chain joins TRBV9 to TRBJ2-2; 14 bases agree with TRBD2. The specimen was peripheral blood, collected on day 0 of MenACWY control vaccination. The CDR3 protein is CASSRLAGGFGTGELFF. DNA of the CDR3: TGTGCCAGCAGCCGACTAGCGGGGGGGTTCGGCACCGGGGAGCTGTTTTTT.